This is a list of T cell receptor beta chains from one sample in a study of cytotoxic CD8 clonotypes in ibrutinib-treated CLL. Libraries were prepared by immunoSEQ multiplex PCR; TCRdb keeps only in-frame clonotypes and omits some of them. The sample has 250,000 to 350,000 clones, 60% to 80% seen once. This specimen consisted of PBMCs, obtained at disease progression, from a patient treated with ibrutinib. These receptors all come from a human donor with chronic lymphocytic leukemia. Each CDR3 is given with its conserved first and last residue. Fields, in order: clone size, D gene, J gene, V gene, CDR3 protein, CDR3 DNA. A D gene is named only where the DNA matches it firmly. Clone sizes are given selectively: once, few, many, or a class where the clone is expanded.

. | TRBD1 | TRBJ1-5 | TRBV4-3 | CASSQDPGGQPQHF | TGCGCCAGCAGCCAAGATCCAGGGGGCCAGCCCCAGCATTTT
. | . | TRBJ1-1 | TRBV7-3 | CASSLQENTEAFF | TGTGCCAGCAGCTTACAGGAAAACACTGAAGCTTTCTTT
. | . | TRBJ2-5 | TRBV4-3 | CASSQAEGLGETQYF | TGCGCCAGCAGCCAAGCGGAGGGGCTGGGGGAGACCCAGTACTTC
. | TRBD1 | TRBJ1-2 | TRBV4-1 | CASSSSAAKTGNGYTF | TGCGCCAGCAGCTCGTCCGCAGCAAAGACAGGGAACGGCTACACCTTC
. | . | TRBJ1-6 | TRBV14 | CASSQDPGARARNNSPLHF | TGTGCCAGCAGCCAAGATCCGGGGGCGCGGGCAAGGAATAATTCACCCCTCCACTTT
. | . | TRBJ2-7 | TRBV29-1 | CSVEGESSYEQYF | TGCAGCGTTGAGGGGGAGAGCTCCTACGAGCAGTACTTC
. | TRBD2 | TRBJ2-2 | TRBV5-1 | CASSPEGAGAVGELFF | TGCGCCAGCAGCCCGGAGGGCGCGGGAGCTGTCGGGGAGCTGTTTTTT
. | TRBD1 | TRBJ1-2 | TRBV11-2 | CASSSGQANYGYTF | TGTGCCAGCAGCTCGGGACAGGCGAACTATGGCTACACCTTC
. | TRBD2 | TRBJ2-2 | TRBV11-2 | CASSLVAGGTGELFF | TGTGCCAGCAGCTTAGTAGCGGGAGGGACCGGGGAGCTGTTTTTT
. | TRBD2 | TRBJ2-1 | TRBV15 | CATSRDRGRVNEQFF | TGTGCCACCAGCAGAGATCGCGGGAGGGTCAATGAGCAGTTCTTC
. | TRBD1 | TRBJ2-7 | TRBV18 | CASSLQGGYEQYF | TGTGCCAGCTCACTACAGGGGGGCTACGAGCAGTACTTC
. | . | TRBJ2-7 | TRBV14 | CASSPRGGEQYF | TGTGCCAGCAGCCCCAGGGGGGGAGAGCAGTACTTC
few | . | TRBJ1-2 | TRBV20-1 | CSASSYGYTF | TGCAGTGCTAGCAGCTATGGCTACACCTTC
. | . | TRBJ2-7 | TRBV4-1 | CASSQQGSSYEQYF | TGCGCCAGCAGCCAACAGGGGTCCTCCTACGAGCAGTACTTC
. | . | TRBJ1-5 | TRBV6-1 | CASRGGEQPQHF | TGTGCCAGCAGGGGGGGTGAACAGCCCCAGCATTTT
. | TRBD1 | TRBJ1-6 | TRBV14 | CASSQGIQGWPLHF | TGTGCCAGCAGCCAAGGAATACAGGGGTGGCCCCTCCACTTT
. | TRBD1 | TRBJ2-3 | TRBV28 | CASSLLLPLGQDTTDTQYF | TGTGCCAGCAGTTTATTGCTTCCTCTCGGACAGGATACCACAGATACGCAGTATTTT
. | . | TRBJ2-7 | TRBV7-9 | CASSLGGVGEQYF | TGTGCCAGCAGCTTAGGGGGCGTCGGCGAGCAGTACTTC
few | . | TRBJ1-3 | TRBV9 | CASSVGVGSGNTIYF | TGTGCCAGCAGCGTAGGGGTGGGCTCTGGAAACACCATATATTTT
. | . | TRBJ1-4 | TRBV4-1 | CASSLGDAVLDEKLFF | TGCGCCAGCAGCCTTGGGGACGCGGTATTAGATGAAAAACTGTTTTTT
. | TRBD2 | TRBJ2-1 | TRBV5-1 | CASSLYSGSSYNEQFF | TGCGCCAGCAGCTTGTATAGCGGGAGCTCCTACAATGAGCAGTTCTTC
. | . | TRBJ1-5 | TRBV7-9 | CASSLTGRPQPQHF | TGTGCCAGCAGCCTAACAGGCAGGCCTCAGCCCCAGCATTTT